This T cell receptor beta chain emerged from a study of spatial heterogeneity in lung cancer. Turning to the study itself: Detected beta-chain sequences consistently exceeded alpha-chain sequences.

Sample time point: blood at routine non-recurrence follow-up after resection. Without sorting, whole RNA was sequenced from tumor, nontumor lung or frozen PBMC. TCRdb re-analysed the 5' RACE reads in MiXCR, keeping a single row per CDR3 protein. This sample has some 54,000 distinct CDR3 sequences; 7.4% occur once, and the top ten carry 35% to 45%. The germline V gene has CDR1 MNHEY and CDR2 SMNVEV (reference sequence). The length of the CDR3 is 13 residues. Trimming shortened V by 6 bases and J by 0 bases, and 6 bases separated the two germline ends. V gene TRBV27 combines with J gene TRBJ1-3; D is unresolved. The sequencing here drew on PBMCs, taken at follow-up. The sequence derives from a female donor with early-stage non-small cell lung cancer. The CDR3 DNA follows: TGTGCCAGCAGAGGACTCTCTGGAAACACCATATATTTT. This codes for CASRGLSGNTIYF.